This TCR beta chain was documented in a study of T cells in Graves' hyperthyroidism and ophthalmopathy. Study-wide background: Once the initial diagnosis was made, peripheral blood was obtained before any treatment. Findings and limits, study-wide: Within blood appeared most thyroid clonotypes that had expanded above 0.001.

Template material for amplifying TCR beta CDR3 regions consisted of RNA transcripts. Carried out on the TCR CDR3, a first-round RT-PCR used the HTBI primer set. TCRdb re-derived calls from the multiplex PCR reads in MiXCR, one entry per CDR3 protein. This table has approximately 370,000 distinct CDR3 sequences, just under 15% appearing once. Germline V gene lookup returns CDR1 MDHEN and CDR2 SYDVKM. The V end was cut by 7 bases, the J end by 6 bases, with 19 bases between. This CDR3 contains 14 residues. This clonotype was recorded many times. Its matching antigen is unknown. Material for sequencing was blood. The sequence was obtained from a woman in her 30s with Graves' hyperthyroidism. J is TRBJ2-7 and V is TRBV28, with D possibly being TRBD1 or TRBD2 (5 bases each). The DNA for the CDR3 is TGTGCCAGCAAGGGGTGGGGAGACCCCGGCGAGCAGTACTTC. It codes for CASKGWGDPGEQYF.